This entry concerns a single T cell receptor beta chain. Original handling: Amplification of reference gene primers was used by the study to estimate nucleated cell counts. TCRdb's copy holds only in-frame clones and misses some; the assay was immunoSEQ multiplex PCR. The V and J calls and the clone size are those of that table, but D and trimming were determined from the DNA. The data contain just over 150,000 clones, 70% to 90% of them singletons. These data originate in a study of blood T cell repertoires in COVID-19. V gave up 3 bases and J gave up 3 bases; unmatched junction bases: 5. CDR1 is LNHDA and CDR2 is SQIVND in the germline V gene (reference sequence). This CDR3 is 15 amino acids long. Participants came from fewer than 25 US areas, aged roughly 18 to 100 years. In assigning cohorts, the study relied on participant-reported clinical history. For recovered donors of Cohort 3, there were two negative PCRs, clearance, or symptom resolution.

J is TRBJ2-1 and V is TRBV19; 7 positions match TRBD1. The sequenced sample was PBMCs or T cells enriched from blood (not recorded which). The sequence was obtained from a woman in her 50s who had recovered from COVID-19. CDR3 DNA sequence: TGTGCCAGTAGTATCCCGACAGGGAACTACAATGAGCAGTTCTTC. This translates into CASSIPTGNYNEQFF.